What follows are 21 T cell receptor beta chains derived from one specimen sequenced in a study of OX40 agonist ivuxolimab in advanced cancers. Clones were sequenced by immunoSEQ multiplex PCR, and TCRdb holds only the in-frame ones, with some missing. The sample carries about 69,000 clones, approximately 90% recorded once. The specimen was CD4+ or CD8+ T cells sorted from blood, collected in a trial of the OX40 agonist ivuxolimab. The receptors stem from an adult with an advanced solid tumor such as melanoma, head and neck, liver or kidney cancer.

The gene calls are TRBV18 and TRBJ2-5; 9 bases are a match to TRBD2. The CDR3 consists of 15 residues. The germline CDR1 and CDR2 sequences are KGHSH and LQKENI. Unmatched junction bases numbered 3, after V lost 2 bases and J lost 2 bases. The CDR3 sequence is CASSPGLAFQETQYF. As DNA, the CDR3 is TGTGCCAGCTCACCAGGACTAGCGTTTCAAGAGACCCAGTACTTC.

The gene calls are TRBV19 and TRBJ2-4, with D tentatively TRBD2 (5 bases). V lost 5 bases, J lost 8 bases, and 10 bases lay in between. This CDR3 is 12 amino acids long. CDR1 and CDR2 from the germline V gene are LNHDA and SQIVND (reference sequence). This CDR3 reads CASSERTDIQYF. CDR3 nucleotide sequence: TGTGCCAGTAGTGAGCGGACGGACATTCAGTACTTC.

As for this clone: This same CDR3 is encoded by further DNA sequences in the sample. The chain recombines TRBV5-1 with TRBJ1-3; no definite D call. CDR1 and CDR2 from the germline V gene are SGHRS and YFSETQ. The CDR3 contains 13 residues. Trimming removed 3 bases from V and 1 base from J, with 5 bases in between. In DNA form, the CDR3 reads TGCGCCAGCAGCTCGGGGTCTGGAAACACCATATATTTT. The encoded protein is CASSSGSGNTIYF.

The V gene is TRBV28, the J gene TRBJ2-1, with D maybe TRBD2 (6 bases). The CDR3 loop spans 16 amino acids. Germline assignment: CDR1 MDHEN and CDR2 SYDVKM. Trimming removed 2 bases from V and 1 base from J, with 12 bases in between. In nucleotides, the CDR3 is TGTGCCAGCAGTTTAAGCCTGGGAGGATCCTACAATGAGCAGTTCTTC. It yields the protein CASSLSLGGSYNEQFF. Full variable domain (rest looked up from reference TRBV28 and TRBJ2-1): DVKVTQSSRYLVKRTGEKVFLECVQDMDHENMFWYRQDPGLGLRLIYFSYDVKMKEKGDIPEGYSVSREKKERFSLILESASTNQTSMYLCASSLSLGGSYNEQFFGPGTRLTVL.

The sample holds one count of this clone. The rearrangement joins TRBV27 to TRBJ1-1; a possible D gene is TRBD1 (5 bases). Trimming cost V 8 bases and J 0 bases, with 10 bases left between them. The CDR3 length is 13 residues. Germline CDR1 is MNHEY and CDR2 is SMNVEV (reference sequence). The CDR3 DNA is TGTGCCAGCGCGAGACAGCTGAACACTGAAGCTTTCTTT. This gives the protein CASARQLNTEAFF.

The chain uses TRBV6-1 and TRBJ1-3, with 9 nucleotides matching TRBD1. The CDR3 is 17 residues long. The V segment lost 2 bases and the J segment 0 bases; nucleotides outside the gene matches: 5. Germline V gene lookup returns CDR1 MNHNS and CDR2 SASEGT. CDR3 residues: CASSEKGQGSSGNTIYF. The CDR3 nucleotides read TGTGCCAGCAGTGAAAAAGGACAGGGGAGCTCTGGAAACACCATATATTTT.

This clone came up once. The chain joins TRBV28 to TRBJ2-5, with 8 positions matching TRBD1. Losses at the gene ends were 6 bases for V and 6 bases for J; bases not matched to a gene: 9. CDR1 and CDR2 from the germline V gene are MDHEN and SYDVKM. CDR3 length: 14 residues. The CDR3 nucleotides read TGTGCCAGCAGCTGGACAGGGACTCTACAGACCCAGTACTTC. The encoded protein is CASSWTGTLQTQYF.

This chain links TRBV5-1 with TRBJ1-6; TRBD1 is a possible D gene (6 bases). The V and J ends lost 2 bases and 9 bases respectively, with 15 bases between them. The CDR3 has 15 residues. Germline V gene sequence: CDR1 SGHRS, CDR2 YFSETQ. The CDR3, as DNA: TGCGCCAGCAGCTTAACAGGCAGGGGTCGTTCACCCCTCCACTTT. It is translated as CASSLTGRGRSPLHF.

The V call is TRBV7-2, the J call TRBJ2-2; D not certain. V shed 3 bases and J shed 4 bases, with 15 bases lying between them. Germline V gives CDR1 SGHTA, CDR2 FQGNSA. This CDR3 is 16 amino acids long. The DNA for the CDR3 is TGTGCCAGCAGCTTGAGTCCCATGGTAGGCACCGGGGAGCTGTTTTTT. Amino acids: CASSLSPMVGTGELFF. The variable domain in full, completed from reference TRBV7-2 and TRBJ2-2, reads GAGVSQSPSNKVTEKGKDVELRCDPISGHTALYWYRQSLGQGLEFLIYFQGNSAPDKSGLPSDRFSAERTGGSVSTLTIQRTQQEDSAVYLCASSLSPMVGTGELFFGEGSRLTVL.

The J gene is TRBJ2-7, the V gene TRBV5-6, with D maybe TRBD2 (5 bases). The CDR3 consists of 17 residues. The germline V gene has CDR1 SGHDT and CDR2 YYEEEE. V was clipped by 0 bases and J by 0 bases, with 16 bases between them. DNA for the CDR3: TGTGCCAGCAGCTTGGCCCGGACTGTAACGAGCTCCTACGAGCAGTACTTC. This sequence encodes CASSLARTVTSSYEQYF. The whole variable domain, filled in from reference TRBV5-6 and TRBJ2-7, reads DAGVTQSPTHLIKTRGQQVTLRCSPKSGHDTVSWYQQALGQGPQFIFQYYEEEERQRGNFPDRFSGHQFPNYSSELNVNALLLGDSALYLCASSLARTVTSSYEQYFGPGTRLTVT.

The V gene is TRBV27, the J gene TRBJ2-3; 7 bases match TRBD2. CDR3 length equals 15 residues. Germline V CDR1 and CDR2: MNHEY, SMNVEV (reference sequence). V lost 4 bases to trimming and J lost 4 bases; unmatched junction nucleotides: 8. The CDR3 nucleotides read TGTGCCAGCAGTTCCCCGGGGCGGGAGCCAGATACGCAGTATTTT. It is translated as CASSSPGREPDTQYF.

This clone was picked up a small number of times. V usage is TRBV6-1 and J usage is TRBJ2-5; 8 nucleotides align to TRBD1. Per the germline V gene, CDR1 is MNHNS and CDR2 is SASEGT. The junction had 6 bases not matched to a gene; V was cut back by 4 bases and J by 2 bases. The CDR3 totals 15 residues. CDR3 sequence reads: CASSARQGRQETQYF. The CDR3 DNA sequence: TGTGCCAGCAGTGCCCGACAGGGGAGGCAAGAGACCCAGTACTTC.

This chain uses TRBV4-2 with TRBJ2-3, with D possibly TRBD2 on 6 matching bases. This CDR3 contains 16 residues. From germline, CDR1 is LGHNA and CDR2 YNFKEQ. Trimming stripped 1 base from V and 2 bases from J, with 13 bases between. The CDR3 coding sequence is TGTGCCAGCAGCCAAGGATCGGGGGTGATCACAGATACGCAGTATTTT. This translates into CASSQGSGVITDTQYF.

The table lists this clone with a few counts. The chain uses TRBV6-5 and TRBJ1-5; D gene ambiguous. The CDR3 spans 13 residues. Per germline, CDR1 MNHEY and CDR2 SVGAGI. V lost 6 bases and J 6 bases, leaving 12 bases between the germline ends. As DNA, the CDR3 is TGTGCCAGCAGAGGAGGATCCAGTCAGCCCCAGCATTTT. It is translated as CASRGGSSQPQHF.

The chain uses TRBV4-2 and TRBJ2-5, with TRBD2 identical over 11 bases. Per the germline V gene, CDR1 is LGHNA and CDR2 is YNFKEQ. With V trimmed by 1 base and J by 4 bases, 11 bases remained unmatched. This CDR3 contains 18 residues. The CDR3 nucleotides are TGTGCCAGCAGCCAAGTAGGAGCTAGCGGGGGGCTCAGAGAGACCCAGTACTTC. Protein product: CASSQVGASGGLRETQYF.

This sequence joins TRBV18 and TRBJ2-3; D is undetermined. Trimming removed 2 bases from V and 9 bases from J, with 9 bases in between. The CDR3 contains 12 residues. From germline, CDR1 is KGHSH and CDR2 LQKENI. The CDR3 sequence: CASSPMERTQYF. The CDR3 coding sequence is TGTGCCAGCTCACCAATGGAAAGGACGCAGTATTTT.

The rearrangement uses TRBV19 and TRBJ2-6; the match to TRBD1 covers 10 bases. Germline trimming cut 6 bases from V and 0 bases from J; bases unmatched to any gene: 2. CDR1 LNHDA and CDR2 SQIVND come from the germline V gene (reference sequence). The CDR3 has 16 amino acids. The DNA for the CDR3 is TGTGCCAGTAGGCGACAGGGGGCCTCTGGGGCCAACGTCCTGACTTTC. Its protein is CASRRQGASGANVLTF.

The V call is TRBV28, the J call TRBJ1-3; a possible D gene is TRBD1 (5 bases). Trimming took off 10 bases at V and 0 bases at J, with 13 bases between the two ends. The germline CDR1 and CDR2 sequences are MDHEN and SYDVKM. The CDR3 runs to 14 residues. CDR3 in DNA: TGTGCCACCTGGGGCGGTTACTCTGGAAACACCATATATTTT. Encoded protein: CATWGGYSGNTIYF.

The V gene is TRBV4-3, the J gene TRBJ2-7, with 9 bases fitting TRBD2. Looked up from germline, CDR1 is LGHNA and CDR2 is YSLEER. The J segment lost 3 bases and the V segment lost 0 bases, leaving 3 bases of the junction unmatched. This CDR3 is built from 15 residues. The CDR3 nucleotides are TGCGCCAGCAGCCAAGATAGTAGCGGGGGCTACGAGCAGTACTTC. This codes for CASSQDSSGGYEQYF.

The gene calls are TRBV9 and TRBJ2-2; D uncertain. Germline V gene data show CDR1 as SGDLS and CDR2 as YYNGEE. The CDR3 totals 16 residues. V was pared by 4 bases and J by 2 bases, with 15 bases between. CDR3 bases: TGTGCCAGCAGCCCCTCGTGGCACCGAAACACCGGGGAGCTGTTTTTT. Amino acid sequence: CASSPSWHRNTGELFF.

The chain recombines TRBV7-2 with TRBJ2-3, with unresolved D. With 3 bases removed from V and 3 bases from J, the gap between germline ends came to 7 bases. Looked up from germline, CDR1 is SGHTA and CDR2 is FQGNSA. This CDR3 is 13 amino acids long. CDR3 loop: CASSFDTTDTQYF. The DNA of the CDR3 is TGTGCCAGCAGCTTTGACACAACAGATACGCAGTATTTT. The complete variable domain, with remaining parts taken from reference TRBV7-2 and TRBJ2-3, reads GAGVSQSPSNKVTEKGKDVELRCDPISGHTALYWYRQSLGQGLEFLIYFQGNSAPDKSGLPSDRFSAERTGGSVSTLTIQRTQQEDSAVYLCASSFDTTDTQYFGPGTRLTVL.